The rows below give T cell receptor beta chains drawn from one sample of a study of tumor and adjacent non-tumor tissue in lung cancer. TCRdb passed the multiplex PCR reads through MiXCR, listing each CDR3 protein once. The sample records some 90,000 distinct CDR3 sequences, roughly three fifths being singletons. Sequencing used lung tumor tissue. All receptors derive from a man in his 70s with non-small cell lung cancer. Each CDR3 is given with its conserved first and last residue. Fields, in order: V gene, J gene, D gene, clone size, CDR3 DNA, CDR3 protein. The D gene is left open where the match is weak. Size values are once, few and many counts, or a class for expanded clones, and some rows have none.

V gene: TRBV20-1; J gene: TRBJ2-3; D gene: NA; clone size: many; CDR3 DNA: TGCAGTGCTAGAGATCCCCCCCTCGATACGCAGTATTTT; CDR3 protein: CSARDPPLDTQYF
V gene: TRBV20-1; J gene: TRBJ2-3; D gene: NA; clone size: few; CDR3 DNA: TGCAGTCCTGGGGGGGCCAGCACAGATACGCAGTATTTT; CDR3 protein: CSPGGASTDTQYF
V gene: TRBV20-1; J gene: TRBJ2-2; D gene: NA; clone size: few; CDR3 DNA: TGCAGTGCTAGCTTGACAGGGAACACCGGGGAGCTGTTTTTT; CDR3 protein: CSASLTGNTGELFF
V gene: TRBV29-1; J gene: TRBJ2-5; D gene: NA; clone size: NA; CDR3 DNA: TGCAGCGTTGTGGGTAAGGGGGGACTCCAAGAGACCCAGTACTTC; CDR3 protein: CSVVGKGGLQETQYF
V gene: TRBV11-1; J gene: TRBJ2-3; D gene: NA; clone size: NA; CDR3 DNA: TGTGCCAGCAGCTTAGACAGCCCCACAGATACGCGGTACTTT; CDR3 protein: CASSLDSPTDTRYF
V gene: TRBV12-3/TRBV12-4; J gene: TRBJ2-4; D gene: NA; clone size: NA; CDR3 DNA: TGTACCAGCAGTTCAAGGGGTAGCAAAAACATTCAGTACTTC; CDR3 protein: CTSSSRGSKNIQYF
V gene: TRBV11-2; J gene: TRBJ2-7; D gene: TRBD2; clone size: NA; CDR3 DNA: TGTGCCAACAGCTTAAATCCGGGACTAGCGGGAGTTCACGAGCGGTACTTC; CDR3 protein: CANSLNPGLAGVHERYF
V gene: TRBV29-1; J gene: TRBJ1-2; D gene: NA; clone size: many; CDR3 DNA: TGCAGCGTTAAACAGAGAAGTTATGGCTACACCTTC; CDR3 protein: CSVKQRSYGYTF
V gene: TRBV11-2; J gene: TRBJ2-3; D gene: TRBD2; clone size: few; CDR3 DNA: TGTGCCAGTAGCCCTGGACTAGCGGGGCCCTTGGGCACAGATACGCAGTATTTC; CDR3 protein: CASSPGLAGPLGTDTQYF
V gene: TRBV12-3/TRBV12-4; J gene: TRBJ2-2; D gene: TRBD1; clone size: NA; CDR3 DNA: TGTGCCAGCATCTCCGGACAGGGGTACACCGGGGAGCTGTTTTTT; CDR3 protein: CASISGQGYTGELFF
V gene: TRBV6-5; J gene: TRBJ2-4; D gene: TRBD2; clone size: many; CDR3 DNA: TGTGCCACCCGGGGGGGCAGAAACATTCAGTACTTC; CDR3 protein: CATRGGRNIQYF
V gene: TRBV6-6; J gene: TRBJ1-2; D gene: NA; clone size: NA; CDR3 DNA: TGTGCCAGCAGTTATTCCGCGGAGCCGAGGCATAACTATGGCTACACCTTC; CDR3 protein: CASSYSAEPRHNYGYTF
V gene: TRBV11-2; J gene: TRBJ1-5; D gene: NA; clone size: medium-sized; CDR3 DNA: TGTGCCAGCAGCCCGGGGGATAATCAGCCCCAGCATTTT; CDR3 protein: CASSPGDNQPQHF
V gene: TRBV5-1; J gene: TRBJ2-5; D gene: TRBD2; clone size: few; CDR3 DNA: TGCGCCAGCAGCTTTAGCGGGACCCAACACCAAGAGACCCAGTACTTC; CDR3 protein: CASSFSGTQHQETQYF
V gene: TRBV11-2; J gene: TRBJ2-7; D gene: NA; clone size: many; CDR3 DNA: TGTGCCAGCAGCATCCTCTCCTACGAGCAGTACTTC; CDR3 protein: CASSILSYEQYF
V gene: TRBV11-2; J gene: TRBJ2-7; D gene: NA; clone size: once; CDR3 DNA: TGTGCCAGCAGCTTAGGATACATAAACTATGAGCAGTACTTC; CDR3 protein: CASSLGYINYEQYF
V gene: TRBV11-2; J gene: TRBJ1-1; D gene: TRBD1; clone size: NA; CDR3 DNA: TGTGCCAGCAGACACAGGGGGAATGATGAAACTTTCTTT; CDR3 protein: CASRHRGNDETFF
V gene: TRBV4-1; J gene: TRBJ2-7; D gene: NA; clone size: NA; CDR3 DNA: TGCACCAGCAGCCAATGGAAAGGGTACGAGCAGTACTTC; CDR3 protein: CTSSQWKGYEQYF
V gene: TRBV6-4; J gene: TRBJ1-1; D gene: NA; clone size: NA; CDR3 DNA: TGTGCCAGCAGTGAAAAACAGGGTTCTAAAGCTTTCTTT; CDR3 protein: CASSEKQGSKAFF
V gene: TRBV11-3; J gene: TRBJ2-2; D gene: NA; clone size: NA; CDR3 DNA: TGTGTCAGCAGTCCCTTGAACGCCGTGGAGCTGTTTTTT; CDR3 protein: CVSSPLNAVELFF
V gene: TRBV11-3; J gene: TRBJ2-7; D gene: NA; clone size: NA; CDR3 DNA: TGTGCCAACAGCTTGGAGTGCTGGTCGGAGCACTACTTC; CDR3 protein: CANSLECWSEHYF
V gene: TRBV24-1; J gene: TRBJ2-5; D gene: NA; clone size: NA; CDR3 DNA: TGTGCCACCAGTGACAACTCCCCGGCAGGAGAGAAAGAGACCCAGTACTTC; CDR3 protein: CATSDNSPAGEKETQYF
V gene: TRBV28; J gene: TRBJ1-1; D gene: NA; clone size: many; CDR3 DNA: TGTGCCAGCAGTTTCGGTCAAAGGGCTTTCTTT; CDR3 protein: CASSFGQRAFF
V gene: TRBV7-2; J gene: TRBJ2-3; D gene: TRBD2; clone size: few; CDR3 DNA: TGTGCCAGCAGCTTGCGGCGGGGGGGCACAGATACGCAGTATTTT; CDR3 protein: CASSLRRGGTDTQYF
V gene: TRBV11-2; J gene: TRBJ2-4; D gene: NA; clone size: NA; CDR3 DNA: TGTGCCAGCAGGTCCTGGTGGGGGACTTCCGCCAAAAACATTCAGTACTTC; CDR3 protein: CASRSWWGTSAKNIQYF
V gene: TRBV28; J gene: TRBJ2-5; D gene: NA; clone size: once; CDR3 DNA: TGTGCCAGCAGTTTTGACAAGGCTGCCATCGAGGCCCAGTACTTC; CDR3 protein: CASSFDKAAIEAQYF
V gene: TRBV14; J gene: TRBJ1-1; D gene: TRBD1; clone size: few; CDR3 DNA: TGTGCCAGCAGCCGTTGGACAGGGGCGAACACTGAAGCTTTCTTT; CDR3 protein: CASSRWTGANTEAFF
V gene: TRBV28; J gene: TRBJ1-5; D gene: NA; clone size: few; CDR3 DNA: TGTGCCAGCGAGGGTATCCGGCGGCCCCAGCATTTT; CDR3 protein: CASEGIRRPQHF
V gene: TRBV11-3; J gene: TRBJ2-4; D gene: NA; clone size: NA; CDR3 DNA: TGTGCCAACAACGAAAACTCCGGATTAGCCAAAAACATTCAGTACTTC; CDR3 protein: CANNENSGLAKNIQYF
V gene: TRBV5-5; J gene: TRBJ2-7; D gene: NA; clone size: NA; CDR3 DNA: TGTGCCAGCAACACCCTATTCAGAGGAAGCTCCTACGAGCACTACTTC; CDR3 protein: CASNTLFRGSSYEHYF
V gene: TRBV20-1; J gene: TRBJ1-2; D gene: NA; clone size: NA; CDR3 DNA: TGCAGTGCTAGAGATCTGGGGGGGTATCGCTACACCTTC; CDR3 protein: CSARDLGGYRYTF
V gene: TRBV28; J gene: TRBJ1-6; D gene: NA; clone size: few; CDR3 DNA: TGTGCCAGCAGTTTATGGGATTCACCCCTCCACTTT; CDR3 protein: CASSLWDSPLHF
V gene: TRBV11-2; J gene: TRBJ2-1; D gene: TRBD2; clone size: medium-sized; CDR3 DNA: TGTGCCAGCAGCTTCACTAGCGGGGGGGCGGATGAGCAGTTCTTC; CDR3 protein: CASSFTSGGADEQFF
V gene: TRBV12-5; J gene: TRBJ2-7; D gene: NA; clone size: NA; CDR3 DNA: TGTGCTAGTGGTTTGACGACTTCTGGGCAATCGGCGCCGTCCGAGCAGTACTTC; CDR3 protein: CASGLTTSGQSAPSEQYF
V gene: TRBV10-3; J gene: TRBJ2-3; D gene: NA; clone size: large; CDR3 DNA: TGTGCCATCAGTGAGACGTGGGACACAGATACGCAGTATTTT; CDR3 protein: CAISETWDTDTQYF
V gene: TRBV7-9; J gene: TRBJ2-2; D gene: NA; clone size: NA; CDR3 DNA: TGTGCCAGCAGCCTCCGACAGGGTTGGAGGGAGCTGCTTTTT; CDR3 protein: CASSLRQGWRELLF
V gene: TRBV20-1; J gene: TRBJ1-2; D gene: NA; clone size: NA; CDR3 DNA: TGCAGTGCGTGGGACATAAACGCGAGCGGCTACACCTTC; CDR3 protein: CSAWDINASGYTF
V gene: TRBV11-1; J gene: TRBJ1-5; D gene: TRBD1; clone size: NA; CDR3 DNA: TGTCCCAGCAGCTTAGGGACAGGGACCAACCAGCCCCAGCATTTT; CDR3 protein: CPSSLGTGTNQPQHF
V gene: TRBV11-3; J gene: TRBJ2-5; D gene: NA; clone size: once; CDR3 DNA: TGTGCCAGTAGCCCAGGCTTGGGAGAGGCCCAGCACTTC; CDR3 protein: CASSPGLGEAQHF
V gene: TRBV12-3/TRBV12-4; J gene: TRBJ1-4; D gene: TRBD1; clone size: NA; CDR3 DNA: TGTGCCAGCAGTTCCCCGCAGGGGGACGATGAAAAACTGTTTTTT; CDR3 protein: CASSSPQGDDEKLFF